These 8 T cell receptor beta chains share one sample of origin, sequenced in a study of cytomegalovirus exposure and HLA in healthy donors. A multiplex PCR was run with 60 Vbeta primers and 13 Jbeta primers. Generated by immunoSEQ multiplex PCR, the TCRdb table keeps only in-frame clones and is missing some. The sample includes some 200,000 clones, approximately 80% seen only once; the top ten take more than 1.3%. The sample taken for sequencing was PBMCs. Receptors were obtained from a girl aged 10-17 years in good health and CMV-seronegative.

This clone has a handful of counts. The V and J genes are TRBV7-9 and TRBJ1-2; unclear D gene. Germline loops: CDR1 SEHNR, CDR2 FQNEAQ (reference sequence). Trimming left V 1 base short and J 4 bases short, with 7 bases between. The CDR3 length is 13 residues. CDR3 bases: TGTGCCAGCAGCTTAGAATCCGTCTATGGCTACACCTTC. Protein product: CASSLESVYGYTF. The whole variable domain, remainder taken from reference TRBV7-9 and TRBJ1-2, is DTGVSQNPRHKITKRGQNVTFRCDPISEHNRLYWYRQTLGQGPEFLTYFQNEAQLEKSRLLSDRFSAERPKGSFSTLEIQRTEQGDSAMYLCASSLESVYGYTFGSGTRLTVV.

V is TRBV6-1 and J is TRBJ2-6; D may be TRBD2 (7 bases). Germline CDR1 MNHNS, CDR2 SASEGT. The CDR3 is 15 amino acids. The ends were cut back, 7 bases at V and 1 base at J, with 11 bases in the middle. CDR3 protein: CASNGGASGANVLTF. The DNA for the CDR3 is TGTGCCAGCAATGGGGGGGCATCTGGGGCCAACGTCCTGACTTTC.

The J gene is TRBJ2-4, the V gene TRBV11-2, with 8 bases matching TRBD2. J lost 1 base, V lost 8 bases, and 4 bases had no gene match. Per the germline V gene, CDR1 is SGHAT and CDR2 is FQNNGV. This CDR3 region has 14 residues. This CDR3 is CASAGGRAKNIQYF. CDR3 nucleotides: TGTGCCAGCGCGGGGGGCAGGGCCAAAAACATTCAGTACTTC.

This sequence joins TRBV5-4 and TRBJ1-6; 7 bases are a match to TRBD1. The CDR3 has 15 amino acids. V gave up 6 bases and J gave up 1 base; unmatched junction bases: 4. Germline CDR1 is SGHNT and CDR2 is YYREEE (reference sequence). The DNA of the CDR3 is TGTGCCAGCACCCAGGGACAGTCCTATAATTCACCCCTCCACTTT. This sequence encodes CASTQGQSYNSPLHF.

A single count supports this clone. The chain links TRBV6-6 to TRBJ1-4; weak D call: TRBD1 (6 bases). Per germline, CDR1 MNHNY and CDR2 SVGAGI (reference sequence). The V end was cut by 1 base, the J end by 4 bases, with 10 bases between. CDR3 length equals 15 residues. The CDR3 sequence: CASSYWGQSNEKLFF. The CDR3 DNA follows: TGTGCCAGCAGTTACTGGGGACAAAGTAATGAAAAACTGTTTTTT.

This rearrangement joins TRBV10-3 to TRBJ1-2, with 7 nucleotides matching TRBD1. V gave up 4 bases and J gave up 5 bases; unmatched junction bases: 10. CDR1 and CDR2 from the germline V gene are ENHRY and SYGVKD. The CDR3 length is 15 residues. CDR3: CAISALGGTAYGYTF. The CDR3 nucleotides are TGTGCCATCAGTGCCCTAGGGGGCACGGCATATGGCTACACCTTC.

The chain employs TRBV20-1 and TRBJ1-1, with D perhaps matching TRBD1 (6 bases). This CDR3 contains 11 residues. Germline V gene data show CDR1 as DFQATT and CDR2 as SNEGSKA (reference sequence). With 4 bases removed from V and 11 bases from J, the gap between germline ends came to 14 bases. The CDR3 reads CSATGRGIAFF. The CDR3 coding sequence is TGCAGTGCTACAGGAAGGGGGATCGCTTTCTTT.

The rearrangement links TRBV7-8 to TRBJ1-2, with TRBD1 as a possible D gene (6 bases). This CDR3 has 13 residues. The germline V gene has CDR1 SGHVS and CDR2 FQNEAQ. V lost 5 bases and J lost 8, with 15 bases in between. The CDR3 DNA reads TGTGCCAGCAGCCTAATACAGGGCTGGGGCTACACCTTC. Translation gives CASSLIQGWGYTF. Variable domain in full (rest from reference TRBV7-8 and TRBJ1-2): GAGVSQSPRYKVAKRGQDVALRCDPISGHVSLFWYQQALGQGPEFLTYFQNEAQLDKSGLPSDRFFAERPEGSVSTLKIQRTQQEDSAVYLCASSLIQGWGYTFGSGTRLTVV.